This T cell receptor (beta chain) was sequenced during a study of T-cell reconstitution after alpha-beta-depleted transplantation in children. The library targeted TCRbeta and was prepared with unique molecular identifiers. TCRdb reprocessed the PCR reads with MiXCR, giving one entry per CDR3 protein. Among about 200,000 distinct CDR3 sequences listed, about 7% were seen once. The CDR3 is 13 residues long. V lost 5 bases to trimming and J lost 5 bases, with 11 bases between them. In germline, CDR1 is SEHNR, CDR2 FQNEAQ (reference sequence). This clonotype was seen more than once but under ten times. This receptor was taken from a boy under 10 years old with acute lymphoblastic leukemia, due to receive a stem cell transplant. V usage is TRBV7-9 and J usage is TRBJ2-3; D not resolved. The sample here was PBMCs, taken before TCRalphabeta/CD19-depleted stem cell transplant. For the CDR3, the DNA is TGTGCCAGCAGCCTGCTCGGTGGAGATACGCAGTATTTT. Protein sequence: CASSLLGGDTQYF.